This TCR beta chain was sequenced for a study of blood T cell repertoires in COVID-19. Study-level background: Italy, Spain and the United States were the sources of the convalescent and acute COVID-19 samples. The cDNA or gDNA used as material had been derived from T cells, B-cell-depleted T cells, or PBMCs.

Original analysis: Reference gene primers were amplified, and this amplification served to estimate nucleated cell counts. Generated by immunoSEQ multiplex PCR, the TCRdb table keeps only in-frame clones and is missing some. The V and J calls and clone size were taken over from that table, and D and trimming were inferred from the DNA. This repertoire shows roughly 130,000 clones, 82% found once; its top ten account for 4% to 5%. The specimen was peripheral blood. The TCR originated in a woman between 65 and 79 years old with acute or convalescent COVID-19.

The DNA of the CDR3 is TGTGCCAGCAGGTTATCGCAGGGCTATGGCTACACCTTC. This translates into CASRLSQGYGYTF. The rearrangement links TRBV6-5 to TRBJ1-2; D possibly corresponds to TRBD1 (5 bases). The CDR3 runs 13 residues. Germline V gene data show CDR1 as MNHEY and CDR2 as SVGAGI. Trimming removed 6 bases from V and 4 bases from J, with 12 bases in between.